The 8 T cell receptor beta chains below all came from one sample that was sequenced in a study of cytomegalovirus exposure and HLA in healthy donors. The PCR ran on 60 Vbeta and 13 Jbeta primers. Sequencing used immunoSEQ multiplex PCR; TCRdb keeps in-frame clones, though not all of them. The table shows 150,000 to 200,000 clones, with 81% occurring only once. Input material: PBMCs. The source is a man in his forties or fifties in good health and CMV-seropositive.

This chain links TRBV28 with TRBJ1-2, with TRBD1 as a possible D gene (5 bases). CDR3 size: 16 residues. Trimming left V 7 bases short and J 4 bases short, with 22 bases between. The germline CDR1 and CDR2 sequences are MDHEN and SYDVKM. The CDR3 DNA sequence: TGTGCCAGCAATATCGGGGGACCGACAATGACCTATGGCTACACCTTC. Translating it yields CASNIGGPTMTYGYTF.

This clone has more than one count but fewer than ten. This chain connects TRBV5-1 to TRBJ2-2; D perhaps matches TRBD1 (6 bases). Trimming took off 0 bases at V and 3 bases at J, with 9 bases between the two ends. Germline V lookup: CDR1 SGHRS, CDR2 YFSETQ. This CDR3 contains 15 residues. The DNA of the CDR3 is TGCGCCAGCAGCTTGGGACAGGTCGACACCGGGGAGCTGTTTTTT. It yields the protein CASSLGQVDTGELFF.

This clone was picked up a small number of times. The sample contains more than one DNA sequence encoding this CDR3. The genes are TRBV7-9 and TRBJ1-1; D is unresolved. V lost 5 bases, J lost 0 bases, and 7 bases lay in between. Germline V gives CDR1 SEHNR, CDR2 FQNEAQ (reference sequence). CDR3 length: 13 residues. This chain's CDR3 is CASSLRLNTEAFF. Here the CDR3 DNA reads TGTGCCAGCAGCCTGCGGCTGAACACTGAAGCTTTCTTT.

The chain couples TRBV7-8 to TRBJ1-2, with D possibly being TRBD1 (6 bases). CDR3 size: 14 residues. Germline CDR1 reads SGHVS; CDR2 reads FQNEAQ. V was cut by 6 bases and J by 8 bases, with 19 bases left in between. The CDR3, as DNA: TGTGCCAGCAGTTCAAAGGTGGGGGCTTTCGGCTACACCTTC. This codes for CASSSKVGAFGYTF.

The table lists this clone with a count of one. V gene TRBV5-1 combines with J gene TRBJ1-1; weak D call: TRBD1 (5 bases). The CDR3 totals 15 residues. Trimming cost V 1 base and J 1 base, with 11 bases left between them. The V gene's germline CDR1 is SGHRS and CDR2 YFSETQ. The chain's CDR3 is CASSLFGHRNTEAFF. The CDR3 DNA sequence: TGCGCCAGCAGCTTGTTTGGACACAGGAACACTGAAGCTTTCTTT.

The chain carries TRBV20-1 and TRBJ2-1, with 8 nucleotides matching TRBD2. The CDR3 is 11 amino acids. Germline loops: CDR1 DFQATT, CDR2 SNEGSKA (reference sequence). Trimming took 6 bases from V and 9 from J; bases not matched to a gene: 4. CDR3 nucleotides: TGCAGTGCCCTCAGCGGGAGTGAGCAGTTCTTC. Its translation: CSALSGSEQFF.

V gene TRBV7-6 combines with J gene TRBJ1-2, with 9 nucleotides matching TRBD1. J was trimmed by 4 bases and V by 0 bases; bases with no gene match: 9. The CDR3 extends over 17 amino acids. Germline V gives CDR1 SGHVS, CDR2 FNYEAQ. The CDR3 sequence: CASSLAPAGTGPYGYTF. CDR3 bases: TGTGCCAGCAGCTTAGCTCCAGCAGGGACAGGGCCCTATGGCTACACCTTC.

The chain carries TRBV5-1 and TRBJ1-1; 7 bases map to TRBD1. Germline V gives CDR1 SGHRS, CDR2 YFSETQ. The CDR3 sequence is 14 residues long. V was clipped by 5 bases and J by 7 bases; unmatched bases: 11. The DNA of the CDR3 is TGCGCCAGCAGTCCAGGGGGTACGGTGAGTGAAGCTTTCTTT. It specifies CASSPGGTVSEAFF.